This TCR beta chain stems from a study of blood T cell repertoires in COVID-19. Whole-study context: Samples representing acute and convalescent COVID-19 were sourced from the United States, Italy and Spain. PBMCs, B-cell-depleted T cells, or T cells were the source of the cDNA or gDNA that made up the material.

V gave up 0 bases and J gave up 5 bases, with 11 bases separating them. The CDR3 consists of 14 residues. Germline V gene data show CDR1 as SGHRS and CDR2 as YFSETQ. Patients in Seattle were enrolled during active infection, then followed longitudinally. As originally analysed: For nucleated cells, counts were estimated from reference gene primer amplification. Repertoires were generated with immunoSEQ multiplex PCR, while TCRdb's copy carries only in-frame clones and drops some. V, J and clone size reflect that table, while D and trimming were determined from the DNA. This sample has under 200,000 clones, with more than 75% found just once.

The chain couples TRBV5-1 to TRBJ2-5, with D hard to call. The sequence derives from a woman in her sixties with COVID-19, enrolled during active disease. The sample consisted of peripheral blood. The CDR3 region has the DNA TGCGCCAGCAGCTTGGCCCAGGTTGGGGAGACCCAGTACTTC. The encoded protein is CASSLAQVGETQYF.